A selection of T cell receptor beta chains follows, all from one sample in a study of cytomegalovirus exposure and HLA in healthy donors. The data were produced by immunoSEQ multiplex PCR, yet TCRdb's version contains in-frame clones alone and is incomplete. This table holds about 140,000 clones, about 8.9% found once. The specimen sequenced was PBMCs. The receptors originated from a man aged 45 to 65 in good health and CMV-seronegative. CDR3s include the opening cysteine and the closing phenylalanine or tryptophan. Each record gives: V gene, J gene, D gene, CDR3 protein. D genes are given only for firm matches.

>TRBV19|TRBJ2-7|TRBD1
CASSRDRDTYEQYF
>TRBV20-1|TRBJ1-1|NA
CSASPLTEAFF
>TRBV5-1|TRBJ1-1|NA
CASRGGGGNTEAFF
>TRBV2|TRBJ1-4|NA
CASSASQGQNNEKLFF
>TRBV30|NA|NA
CAWSVQTSYEQYF
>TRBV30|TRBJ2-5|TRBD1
CAWSGGTGAAETQYF
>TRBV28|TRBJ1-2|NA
CASAEGVGNYGYTF
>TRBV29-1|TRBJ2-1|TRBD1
CSSQGTGVNEQFF
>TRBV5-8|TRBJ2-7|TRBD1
CASSQGQGVYEQYF
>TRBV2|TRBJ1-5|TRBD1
CASNGQGISNQPQHF
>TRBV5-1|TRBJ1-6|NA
CASSSGGNMGYSPLHF
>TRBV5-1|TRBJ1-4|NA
CASSLGAGDNEKLFF
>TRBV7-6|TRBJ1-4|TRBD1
CASSLSRGTTNEKLFF
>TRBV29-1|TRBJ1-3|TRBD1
CSVGGGTGFSGNTIYF
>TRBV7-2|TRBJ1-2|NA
CASSLSADLTIWYTF
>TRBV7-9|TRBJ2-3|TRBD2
CASSPGGGLRTDTQYF
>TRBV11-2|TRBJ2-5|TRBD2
CASSSRLAGGRETQYF
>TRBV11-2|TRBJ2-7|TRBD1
CASSPRTGLTYEQYF
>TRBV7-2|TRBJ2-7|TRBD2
CASSFQTSGSYEQYF
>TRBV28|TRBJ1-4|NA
CASSFDRPNEKLFF
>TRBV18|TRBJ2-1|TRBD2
CASSFGTSGGNRDEQFF
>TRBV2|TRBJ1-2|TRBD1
CASKQTRTGDYGYTF
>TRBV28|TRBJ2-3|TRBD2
CATETSGADTQYF
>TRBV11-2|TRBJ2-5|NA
CASSPAGRATQYF
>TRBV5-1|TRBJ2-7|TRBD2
CASSLRLAGSYEQYF
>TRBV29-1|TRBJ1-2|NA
CSVGTLGANYGYTF
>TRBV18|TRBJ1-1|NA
CASRETMRTEAFF
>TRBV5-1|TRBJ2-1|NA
CASSLRFGSYNEQFF
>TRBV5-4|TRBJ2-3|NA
CAQTYRGIHTQYF
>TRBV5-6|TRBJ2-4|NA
CASSFRTGIQYF
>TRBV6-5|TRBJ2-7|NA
CASRTQTQVTYEQYF
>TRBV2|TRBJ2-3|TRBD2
CASSLLERGHTDTQYF
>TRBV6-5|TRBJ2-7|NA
CASSDKPYEQYF
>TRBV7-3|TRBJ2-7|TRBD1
CASSPRDSLGEQYF
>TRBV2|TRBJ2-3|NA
CASSEARIASGEGDTQYF
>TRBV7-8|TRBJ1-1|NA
CASSLTVGTEAFF
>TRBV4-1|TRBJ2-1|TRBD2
CASSQPLAGSSYNEQFF
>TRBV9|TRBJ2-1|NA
CASSVEVLGEDEQFF
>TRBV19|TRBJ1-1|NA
CASSIERRTEAFF
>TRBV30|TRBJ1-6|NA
CAWSPRRNNSPLHF
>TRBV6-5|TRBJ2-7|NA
CASSLQGYEQYF
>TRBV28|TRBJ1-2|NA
CATARTANYGYTF
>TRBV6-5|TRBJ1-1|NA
CASRRQNTEAFF
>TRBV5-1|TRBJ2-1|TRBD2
CASSLREGSYNEQFF
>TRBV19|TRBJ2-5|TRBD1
CASSTTGDGETQYF
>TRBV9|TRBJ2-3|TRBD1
CASSVGSTGADTQYF